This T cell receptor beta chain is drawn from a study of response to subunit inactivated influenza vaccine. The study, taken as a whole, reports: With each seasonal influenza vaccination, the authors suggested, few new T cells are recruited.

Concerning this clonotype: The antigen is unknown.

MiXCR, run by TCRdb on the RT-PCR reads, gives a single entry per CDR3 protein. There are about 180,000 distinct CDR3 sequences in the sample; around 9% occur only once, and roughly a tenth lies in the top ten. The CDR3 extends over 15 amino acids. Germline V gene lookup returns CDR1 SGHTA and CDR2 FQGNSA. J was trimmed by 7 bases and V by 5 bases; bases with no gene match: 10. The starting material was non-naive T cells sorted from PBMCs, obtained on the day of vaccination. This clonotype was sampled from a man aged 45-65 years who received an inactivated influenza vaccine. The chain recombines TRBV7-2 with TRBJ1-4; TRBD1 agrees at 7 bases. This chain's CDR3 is CASSELTGPLEKLFF. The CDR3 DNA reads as TGTGCCAGCAGCGAGCTGACAGGGCCTCTTGAAAAACTGTTTTTT. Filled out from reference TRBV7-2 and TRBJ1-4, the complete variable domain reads GAGVSQSPSNKVTEKGKDVELRCDPISGHTALYWYRQSLGQGLEFLIYFQGNSAPDKSGLPSDRFSAERTGGSVSTLTIQRTQQEDSAVYLCASSELTGPLEKLFFGSGTQLSVL.